These 11 T cell receptor beta chains were all obtained from the same sample, sequenced in a study of blood T cell repertoires in COVID-19. Here immunoSEQ multiplex PCR was the method, and the copy in TCRdb shows in-frame clones only, minus some. The sample has a few hundred thousand clones; 80% to 90% are singletons. Source material: PBMCs or T cells enriched from blood (not recorded which). The source is a woman in her fifties or sixties who had recovered from COVID-19.

The CDR3 sequence: CASRLFDRTGKYEQYF. The DNA for the CDR3 is TGTGCCAGCCGCCTCTTCGATCGCACAGGGAAGTACGAGCAGTACTTC. The chain has TRBV7-9 and TRBJ2-7; the D gene is possibly TRBD1 (6 bases). In germline, CDR1 is SEHNR, CDR2 FQNEAQ (reference sequence). The V end was cut by 8 bases, the J end by 4 bases, with 24 bases between. The CDR3 sequence is 16 residues long.

The chain joins TRBV27 to TRBJ1-2; 8 bases align to TRBD1. This CDR3 comprises 13 residues. Trimming at V came to 5 bases and at J to 8 bases, leaving 7 bases not matched to a gene. In germline, CDR1 is MNHEY, CDR2 SMNVEV (reference sequence). CDR3 DNA: TGTGCCAGCAGTCCTCAGGGGGCGGAAGGCTACACCTTC. It encodes CASSPQGAEGYTF.

This clone was found a few times. The gene calls are TRBV5-1 and TRBJ1-4; TRBD1 agrees at 9 bases. The junction had 7 bases not matched to a gene; V was cut back by 5 bases and J by 5 bases. Per the germline V gene, CDR1 is SGHRS and CDR2 is YFSETQ. This CDR3 contains 15 residues. The CDR3 region has the DNA TGCGCCAGCAGTGATGGCGGGACAGGGAATGAAAAACTGTTTTTT. This translates into CASSDGGTGNEKLFF. Variable domain in full (rest from reference TRBV5-1 and TRBJ1-4): KAGVTQTPRYLIKTRGQQVTLSCSPISGHRSVSWYQQTPGQGLQFLFEYFSETQRNKGNFPGRFSGRQFSNSRSEMNVSTLELGDSALYLCASSDGGTGNEKLFFGSGTQLSVL.

The CDR3 DNA reads as TGCGCCAGCAGCTCCATAGCGGGAACCCTGAGCTCCTACAATGAGCAGTTCTTC. Translating it yields CASSSIAGTLSSYNEQFF. The V and J genes are TRBV5-1 and TRBJ2-1; 8 bases are a match to TRBD2. CDR3 length: 18 amino acids. V shed 3 bases and J 0 bases; nucleotides not matched to a gene: 11. In germline, CDR1 is SGHRS, CDR2 YFSETQ.

The chain uses TRBV29-1 and TRBJ1-1; 8 bases align to TRBD1. This CDR3 is 14 amino acids long. J was trimmed by 4 bases and V by 1 base; bases with no gene match: 5. Germline V lookup: CDR1 SQVTM, CDR2 ANQGSEA. CDR3 nucleotide sequence: TGCAGCGTTGAAGGCCAGGGGGCGAGCACTGAAGCTTTCTTT. It yields the protein CSVEGQGASTEAFF.

The rearrangement uses TRBV3-1 (or the pseudogene TRBV3-2) and TRBJ2-6; D is perhaps TRBD2 (5 bases). The CDR3 is made up of 14 amino acids. V was shortened by 1 base and J by 9 bases, with 10 bases between the two germline ends. Germline V gene data show CDR1 as LGHDT and CDR2 as YNNKEL (reference sequence). This CDR3 is CASSQGGLVNVLTF. The CDR3 nucleotides are TGTGCCAGCAGCCAAGGAGGGTTGGTCAACGTCCTGACTTTC.

J is TRBJ2-1 and V is TRBV11-2, with 7 bases lining up with TRBD2. V was pared by 3 bases and J by 12 bases, with 11 bases of the junction left unmatched. Germline V gene sequence: CDR1 SGHAT, CDR2 FQNNGV. This CDR3 spans 14 amino acids. CDR3 region: CASSFQTSPKGQFF. CDR3 coding DNA: TGTGCCAGCAGCTTCCAGACTAGCCCTAAAGGGCAGTTCTTC.

This chain uses TRBV5-1 with TRBJ2-7, with 7 bases matching TRBD1. With 4 bases clipped from V and 5 bases from J, the junction kept 6 bases outside the gene matches. CDR3 length: 13 amino acids. Germline V gene data show CDR1 as SGHRS and CDR2 as YFSETQ. This chain's CDR3 is CASSADRVHEQYF. DNA for the CDR3: TGCGCCAGCAGCGCCGACAGGGTCCACGAGCAGTACTTC.

This rearrangement joins TRBV28 to TRBJ1-6, with D unclear. The CDR3 covers 12 residues. V lost 8 bases to trimming and J lost 9 bases, with 11 bases between them. Germline V gene lookup returns CDR1 MDHEN and CDR2 SYDVKM. The DNA of the CDR3 is TGTGCCAGCGCGGTCGTTGCTTCACCCCTCCACTTT. As protein: CASAVVASPLHF.

The J gene is TRBJ2-3, the V gene TRBV7-2, with 12 positions matching TRBD2. V shed 4 bases, J shed 9 bases, and the junction held 8 bases outside the gene matches. Germline values: CDR1 SGHTA, CDR2 FQGNSA. This CDR3 contains 15 residues. CDR3 coding DNA: TGTGCCAGCAGCTACCGACTAGCGGGAGTTGAGACGCAGTATTTT. Amino acids: CASSYRLAGVETQYF.

This clone occurred a few times. The CDR3 is CAIGGSGSTNEKLFF. Here the CDR3 DNA reads TGTGCCATCGGGGGCTCGGGGTCTACTAATGAAAAACTGTTTTTT. The chain uses TRBV10-3 and TRBJ1-4; D is perhaps TRBD1 (6 bases). The germline V gene encodes CDR1 ENHRY and CDR2 SYGVKD. The V gene lost 8 bases and the J gene lost 2 bases, with 15 bases spanning the gap. The CDR3 sequence is 15 residues long.